Sequencing of this T cell receptor (beta chain) was carried out in a study of shared clonotypes between healthy human individuals. The CDR3 loop spans 12 amino acids. V was trimmed by 5 bases and J by 7 bases, leaving 10 bases between them. CDR1 and CDR2 (germline): MDHEN, SYDVKM. This clone was counted a single time. Clones were read by immunoSEQ multiplex PCR, and TCRdb kept only the in-frame ones, dropping some. The sample has 450,000 to 550,000 clones; roughly 78% are singletons. The J gene is TRBJ2-3, the V gene TRBV28; D may be TRBD2 (6 bases). This clonotype was obtained from a woman aged 40 to 50 in good health. Some clones in this sample may be carry-over from other donors' samples. Material for sequencing was PBMCs. CDR3 loop: CASSGTAYTQYF. The CDR3 nucleotides read TGTGCCAGCAGTGGGACTGCCTATACGCAGTATTTT.